This T cell receptor (beta chain) was sequenced in a study of early T cells in non-severe SARS-CoV-2 infection. Study-wide context: Chains stayed unpaired after sequencing of bulk RNA from unsorted whole blood. Study results and caveats: Anti-spike CD8 specificities were favored by VDJdb matching, whose results missed private and CD4 specificities.

Unique molecular identifiers (one per individual cDNA molecule) were attached. A single record per CDR3 protein comes from TCRdb applying MiXCR to the 5' RACE reads. There are about 48,000 distinct CDR3 sequences in the sample; around 5.2% occur only once, and approximately 4.1% lies in the top ten. In this sample, this clonotype turned up many times. What it binds is not known. Trimming stripped 6 bases from V and 6 bases from J, with 14 bases between. There are 13 residues in the CDR3. CDR1 is MNHNS and CDR2 is SASEGT in the germline V gene. The clonotype originates from an adult who was a healthcare worker with PCR-confirmed SARS-CoV-2 infection or an uninfected control (not recorded which). Source material: whole blood. The rearrangement joins TRBV6-1 to TRBJ1-2; a possible D gene is TRBD1 (6 bases). The CDR3 nucleotides are TGTGCCAGCAGCGCGGACAGCAGCCATGGCTACACCTTC. It codes for CASSADSSHGYTF.